Sequencing of this T cell receptor beta chain was carried out in a study of spatial heterogeneity in lung cancer. Study-wide background: There were consistently more beta-chain sequences detected than alpha-chain sequences. Whole-study results and caveats: Ubiquitous expanded tumor TCRs were observed in blood more at resection than follow-up.

Time point here: sample taken at primary tumor resection. The study sequenced unsorted whole RNA from tumor, nontumor lung or frozen PBMC. Donation came from some 72 patients with untreated early-stage non-small cell lung cancer. Trimming shortened V by 2 bases and J by 7 bases, and 10 bases separated the two germline ends. Germline assignment: CDR1 SGDLS and CDR2 YYNGEE. This CDR3 has 13 amino acids. To note about this clonotype: Its antigen is unidentified.

Unique molecular identifiers tagged every individual TCR cDNA molecule. TCRdb re-derived calls from the 5' RACE reads in MiXCR, one entry per CDR3 protein. The repertoire has some 8,700 distinct CDR3 sequences, less than 9% of them found once; the top ten carry 30%. The chain couples TRBV9 to TRBJ1-5; tentatively, D is TRBD1 (6 bases). Material: PBMCs, obtained at surgery. This clonotype was sampled from a female donor with early-stage non-small cell lung cancer. CDR3 loop: CASSVGGGQPQHF. As DNA, the CDR3 is TGTGCCAGCAGCGTGGGGGGCGGGCAGCCCCAGCATTTT.